The next 29 T cell receptor beta chains were all read from a single sample in a study of T cell repertoires in cytomegalovirus infection. TCRdb recomputed calls from the reads with MiXCR, one row per CDR3 protein. Among 300,000 to 400,000 distinct CDR3 sequences listed, 15% to 20% were seen once. Input material: PBMCs. These receptor sequences come from a human donor in good health (CMV status not recorded). Some clones in this sample may be carry-over from other donors' samples.

This clonotype was detected many times. The J gene is TRBJ2-4, the V gene TRBV11-2; no clear D. Trimming took 1 base from V and 8 from J, leaving 3 bases between them. The CDR3 consists of 11 residues. Germline V gene data show CDR1 as SGHAT and CDR2 as FQNNGV. DNA of the CDR3: TGTGCCAGCAGCTTAGGGGACATTCAGTACTTC. Translating gives CASSLGDIQYF.

This clonotype occurred a few times. The chain links TRBV6-5 to TRBJ2-5, with D perhaps TRBD1 (6 bases). This CDR3 has 15 residues. The V and J ends lost 0 bases and 0 bases respectively, with 8 bases between them. CDR1 is MNHEY, CDR2 SVGAGI, per germline. The CDR3 here is CASSYSGTNQETQYF. As DNA, the CDR3 is TGTGCCAGCAGTTACTCCGGGACAAACCAAGAGACCCAGTACTTC.

This clonotype turned up a few times. The chain is built from TRBV6-5 and TRBJ1-5, with D tentatively TRBD1 (6 bases). This CDR3 is 15 amino acids long. CDR1 and CDR2 (germline): MNHEY, SVGAGI. With 2 bases removed from V and 2 bases from J, the gap between germline ends came to 10 bases. CDR3: CASSYAWGRNQPQHF. The CDR3 DNA sequence: TGTGCCAGCAGTTACGCTTGGGGGCGCAATCAGCCCCAGCATTTT.

This clonotype was counted ten times or more. The rearrangement links TRBV7-9 to TRBJ1-4; unclear D gene. Germline CDR1 reads SEHNR; CDR2 reads FQNEAQ (reference sequence). V was cut by 8 bases and J by 0 bases, with 10 bases left in between. CDR3 length: 14 residues. CDR3 nucleotides: TGTGCCAGCCAGGCCCTTGCAACTAATGAAAAACTGTTTTTT. This gives the protein CASQALATNEKLFF.

This clonotype was seen a few times. The chain recombines TRBV28 with TRBJ1-4; 8 bases are shared with TRBD1. The CDR3 contains 16 residues. V shed 3 bases, J shed 8 bases, and the junction held 11 bases outside the gene matches. Germline V gene data show CDR1 as MDHEN and CDR2 as SYDVKM. The CDR3 spells CASSLAGTGLGEKLFF. CDR3 nucleotide sequence: TGTGCCAGCAGTTTGGCCGGGACAGGACTAGGAGAAAAACTGTTTTTT.

The table lists this clonotype with a few counts. This chain uses TRBV11-2 with TRBJ2-2, with 8 bases fitting TRBD2. Germline V lookup: CDR1 SGHAT, CDR2 FQNNGV. Trimming removed 3 bases from V and 7 bases from J; junction bases left unmatched: 10. The CDR3 loop spans 16 amino acids. The CDR3 DNA is TGTGCCAGCAGCTTGGGAGCTAGCGGGCGAGACGGGGAGCTGTTTTTT. This codes for CASSLGASGRDGELFF.

This clonotype was counted only a few times. The chain links TRBV19 to TRBJ1-1; D remains ambiguous. The V gene's germline CDR1 is LNHDA and CDR2 SQIVND (reference sequence). This CDR3 contains 11 residues. Trimming cost V 9 bases and J 5 bases, with 10 bases left between them. CDR3 sequence (DNA): TGTGCCAGCGGGGAGGGTACTGAAGCTTTCTTT. This sequence encodes CASGEGTEAFF.

V and J are TRBV15 and TRBJ1-1, with D unresolved. The V end lost 3 bases, the J end lost 11 bases, and 16 bases lay between the germline ends. The CDR3 extends over 13 amino acids. The germline gives CDR1 LNHNV, CDR2 YYDKDF (reference sequence). This CDR3 is CATSSPLRTGAFF. The CDR3 region has the DNA TGTGCCACCAGCAGCCCCTTAAGGACGGGGGCTTTCTTT.

This clonotype turned up a few times. V and J are TRBV20-1 and TRBJ1-1, with a possible D match to TRBD1 (5 bases). CDR3 size: 13 residues. The germline V gene has CDR1 DFQATT and CDR2 SNEGSKA (reference sequence). Trimming left V 6 bases short and J 1 base short, with 12 bases between. In DNA form, the CDR3 reads TGCAGTGCCTCCGGGGGAGGGAACACTGAAGCTTTCTTT. Amino acid sequence: CSASGGGNTEAFF.

The DNA for the CDR3 is TGTGCCAGCAGTTCTTCCAGGGGGAACCGTTTAATGCAGTACTTC. Amino acid sequence: CASSSSRGNRLMQYF. This chain links TRBV7-8 with TRBJ2-5; 7 bases agree with TRBD1. Germline V CDR1 and CDR2: SGHVS, FQNEAQ. The junction had 18 bases not matched to a gene; V was cut back by 6 bases and J by 11 bases. The CDR3 is 15 amino acids.

The chain uses TRBV6-2 or TRBV6-3 and TRBJ2-7, with D uncertain. V was shortened by 4 bases and J by 6 bases, with 10 bases between the two germline ends. Germline V gene lookup returns CDR1 MNHEY and CDR2 SVGEGT. The CDR3 is 12 residues long. CDR3 amino acids: CASSSNPREQYF. CDR3 DNA: TGTGCCAGCAGTTCCAATCCCCGCGAGCAGTACTTC.

This clonotype has ten or more counts. This sequence joins TRBV7-2 and TRBJ2-7, with 8 positions matching TRBD2. V shed 1 base, J shed 0 bases, and the junction held 5 bases outside the gene matches. The CDR3 spans 16 residues. In germline, CDR1 is SGHTA, CDR2 FQGNSA. As DNA, the CDR3 is TGTGCCAGCAGCTTAGGGCTAGCGGGTTACTCCTACGAGCAGTACTTC. It translates to CASSLGLAGYSYEQYF.

V usage is TRBV5-4 and J usage is TRBJ2-3, with D possibly matching TRBD2 (6 bases). The CDR3 is made up of 15 amino acids. The V gene lost 4 bases and the J gene lost 1 base, with 13 bases spanning the gap. The germline V gene encodes CDR1 SGHNT and CDR2 YYREEE (reference sequence). CDR3 coding DNA: TGTGCCAGCAGCGCTCGATGGGGGGGCACAGATACGCAGTATTTT. Residues: CASSARWGGTDTQYF.

This clonotype was recorded a few times. This chain uses TRBV6-6 with TRBJ2-7; 9 bases line up with TRBD2. After removal of 3 bases from V and 4 bases from J, the junction contained 7 bases not matched to a gene. Germline assignment: CDR1 MNHNY and CDR2 SVGAGI (reference sequence). The CDR3 is 15 residues long. In DNA, the CDR3 is TGTGCCAGCAGTTATGGCGGGGGGGTAGGTTACGAGCAGTACTTC. Protein: CASSYGGGVGYEQYF.

This chain joins TRBV5-8 and TRBJ2-5; D gene uncertain. Trimming removed 0 bases at V and 5 bases at J, with 11 bases between. This CDR3 comprises 14 residues. Germline CDR1 SGHTS, CDR2 YDEGEE. CDR3 residues: CASSLEAPSETQYF. The DNA of the CDR3 is TGTGCCAGCAGCTTGGAGGCTCCCTCGGAGACCCAGTACTTC. The full variable domain, completed using reference TRBV5-8 and TRBJ2-5, is EAGVTQSPTHLIKTRGQQATLRCSPISGHTSVYWYQQALGLGLQFLLWYDEGEERNRGNFPPRFSGRQFPNYSSELNVNALELEDSALYLCASSLEAPSETQYFGPGTRLLVL.

J is TRBJ2-3 and V is TRBV7-2; D gene unclear. Germline V gene sequence: CDR1 SGHTA, CDR2 FQGNSA. Trimming took off 3 bases at V and 8 bases at J, with 9 bases between the two ends. The CDR3 sequence is 12 residues long. As DNA, the CDR3 is TGTGCCAGCAGCTTTGTCAAGGGTACGCAGTATTTT. Its protein product is CASSFVKGTQYF.

The V call is TRBV2, the J call TRBJ1-2; 7 bases are a match to TRBD1. V lost 5 bases to trimming and J lost 3 bases; unmatched junction nucleotides: 12. The V gene's germline CDR1 is SNHLY and CDR2 FYNNEI. The CDR3 is made up of 16 amino acids. The CDR3 DNA follows: TGTGCCAGCAGTCCCCAGGGGGAGGGGGCAGACTATGGCTACACCTTC. Protein: CASSPQGEGADYGYTF.

This clonotype was seen many times. The rearrangement joins TRBV7-2 to TRBJ2-5; weak D call: TRBD2 (5 bases). There are 15 residues in the CDR3. V was cut by 3 bases and J by 5 bases, with 16 bases left in between. The germline V gene has CDR1 SGHTA and CDR2 FQGNSA. The CDR3 region has the DNA TGTGCCAGCAGCTTCGGGCGGGCTGGGCGGGAGACCCAGTACTTC. It yields the protein CASSFGRAGRETQYF.

This clonotype was found many times. This chain joins TRBV7-2 and TRBJ1-2; weak D call: TRBD1 (5 bases). Trimming left V 3 bases short and J 6 bases short, with 17 bases between. CDR3 size: 15 residues. The germline CDR1 and CDR2 sequences are SGHTA and FQGNSA. CDR3 nucleotide sequence: TGTGCCAGCAGCTTCATCATGGTTTTAGGGGATGGCTACACCTTC. Protein sequence: CASSFIMVLGDGYTF.

In its sample, this clonotype was seen a few times. This chain joins TRBV12-3 or TRBV12-4 and TRBJ1-2; TRBD1 agrees at 10 bases. The CDR3 consists of 14 residues. Trimming removed 6 bases from V and 8 bases from J; junction bases left unmatched: 9. CDR3 sequence reads: CASSTGQGKRGYTF. CDR3 DNA sequence: TGTGCCAGCAGCACGGGACAGGGGAAGCGGGGCTACACCTTC.

This clonotype has a count of ten or more. This chain links TRBV7-2 with TRBJ1-2; unclear D gene. With 4 bases removed from V and 0 bases from J, the gap between germline ends came to 9 bases. Germline CDR1 reads SGHTA; CDR2 reads FQGNSA. The CDR3 is made up of 14 amino acids. The CDR3 sequence: CASSWDRANYGYTF. DNA of the CDR3: TGTGCCAGCAGCTGGGATAGAGCTAACTATGGCTACACCTTC.

The sample holds a few counts of this clonotype. The chain employs TRBV5-4 and TRBJ2-7; 7 nucleotides agree with TRBD2. The V gene end was trimmed by 3 bases and the J gene end by 3 bases; junction bases not matched to a gene: 6. Germline CDR1 and CDR2: SGHNT and YYREEE (reference sequence). The CDR3 has 14 residues. The CDR3 region is CASSSWTSRYEQYF. The CDR3 DNA reads TGTGCCAGCAGCTCGTGGACTAGTCGCTACGAGCAGTACTTC.

This chain connects TRBV12-3 or TRBV12-4 to TRBJ1-4; tentative D call: TRBD1 (5 bases). V lost 8 bases to trimming and J lost 8 bases, with 24 bases between them. There are 16 residues in the CDR3. CDR3 in amino acids: CASRPAGFQRGEKLFF. The CDR3 DNA reads TGTGCCAGCCGCCCCGCGGGTTTTCAACGGGGGGAAAAACTGTTTTTT.

This clonotype showed up many times. The V call is TRBV4-1, the J call TRBJ1-2; the D is unclear. Germline V lookup: CDR1 MGHRA, CDR2 YSYEKL. V was trimmed by 4 bases and J by 4 bases, leaving 10 bases between them. The CDR3 is 13 amino acids. The CDR3: CASSPSLGYGYTF. CDR3 bases: TGCGCCAGCAGCCCCTCACTCGGCTATGGCTACACCTTC.

The gene calls are TRBV4-3 and TRBJ2-3, with D perhaps TRBD2 (5 bases). Trimming cost V 8 bases and J 4 bases, with 19 bases left between them. This CDR3 has 15 residues. Per the germline V gene, CDR1 is LGHNA and CDR2 is YSLEER. The chain's CDR3 is CASGPTSGRPDTQYF. The CDR3 nucleotides read TGCGCCAGCGGCCCAACAAGCGGCCGCCCAGATACGCAGTATTTT.

There are a few counts of this clonotype. The V gene is TRBV20-1, the J gene TRBJ1-6, with D maybe TRBD1 (5 bases). Germline V gene lookup returns CDR1 DFQATT and CDR2 SNEGSKA (reference sequence). The CDR3 length is 14 residues. V was pared by 3 bases and J by 7 bases, with 13 bases between. The CDR3 protein is CSARRPGLNSPLHF. The DNA for the CDR3 is TGCAGTGCTAGGCGACCAGGGCTCAATTCACCCCTCCACTTT.

This sequence joins TRBV28 and TRBJ1-2, with D unclear. Trimming removed 6 bases from V and 0 bases from J, with 14 bases in between. Germline CDR1 and CDR2: MDHEN and SYDVKM. The CDR3 is 15 residues long. CDR3: CASSSYPATNYGYTF. For the CDR3, the DNA is TGTGCCAGCAGCTCTTATCCGGCTACTAACTATGGCTACACCTTC.

This clonotype was seen many times. This chain uses TRBV7-8 with TRBJ2-1; unclear D gene. The V and J ends lost 3 bases and 3 bases respectively, with 12 bases between them. CDR3 length: 15 amino acids. Germline values: CDR1 SGHVS, CDR2 FQNEAQ. The CDR3 nucleotides are TGTGCCAGCAGCTTTCAAAGGAGTGACTACAATGAGCAGTTCTTC. Translating gives CASSFQRSDYNEQFF.

The chain employs TRBV28 and TRBJ1-5; weak D call: TRBD1 (5 bases). There are 17 residues in the CDR3. Trimming removed 5 bases at V and 0 bases at J, with 17 bases between. The germline CDR1 and CDR2 sequences are MDHEN and SYDVKM. The CDR3 protein is CASSRDTGLYSNQPQHF. CDR3 nucleotide sequence: TGTGCCAGCAGTCGCGACACGGGACTTTATAGCAATCAGCCCCAGCATTTT. The whole variable domain, filled in from reference TRBV28 and TRBJ1-5, reads DVKVTQSSRYLVKRTGEKVFLECVQDMDHENMFWYRQDPGLGLRLIYFSYDVKMKEKGDIPEGYSVSREKKERFSLILESASTNQTSMYLCASSRDTGLYSNQPQHFGDGTRLSIL.